The rows below give T cell receptor beta chains drawn from one sample of a study of OX40 agonist ivuxolimab in advanced cancers. The data were produced by immunoSEQ multiplex PCR, yet TCRdb's version contains in-frame clones alone and is incomplete. The sample holds about 28,000 clones; roughly 90% are singletons and the top ten take about a quarter. The sequencing used CD4+ or CD8+ T cells sorted from blood, collected in a trial of the OX40 agonist ivuxolimab. All receptors derive from an adult with an advanced solid tumor such as melanoma, head and neck, liver or kidney cancer. CDR3s include the opening cysteine and the closing phenylalanine or tryptophan. Each record gives: clone size, J gene, D gene, V gene, CDR3 DNA, CDR3 protein. D genes are given only for firm matches. Clone size appears in some rows only: once, few, many, or a class for an expanded clone.

abundance: NA
j_gene: TRBJ2-5
d_gene: TRBD1
v_gene: TRBV18
CDR3nt: TGTGCCAGCTCACCAACACCTCCGACAGGGGTCGAAGAGACCCAGTACTTC
CDR3aa: CASSPTPPTGVEETQYF

abundance: NA
j_gene: TRBJ2-7
d_gene: TRBD1
v_gene: TRBV5-1
CDR3nt: TGCGCCAGCAGCGGACAGGGTTGGGAGCAGTACTTC
CDR3aa: CASSGQGWEQYF

abundance: NA
j_gene: TRBJ1-1
d_gene: NA
v_gene: TRBV27
CDR3nt: TGTGCCAGCACCACCCTTGGGTCGGGGGATGAAGCTTTCTTT
CDR3aa: CASTTLGSGDEAFF

abundance: NA
j_gene: TRBJ2-1
d_gene: NA
v_gene: TRBV27
CDR3nt: TGTGCCAGCAGCCCTTCTCCGGAGTACAATGAGCAGTTCTTC
CDR3aa: CASSPSPEYNEQFF

abundance: NA
j_gene: TRBJ1-6
d_gene: NA
v_gene: TRBV5-4
CDR3nt: TGTGCCAGCAGCTTTGGGAGAGGCTCCTATAATTCACCCCTCCACTTT
CDR3aa: CASSFGRGSYNSPLHF

abundance: NA
j_gene: TRBJ2-3
d_gene: NA
v_gene: TRBV6-6
CDR3nt: TGTGCCAGCAGTAGCACAGATACGCAGTATTTT
CDR3aa: CASSSTDTQYF

abundance: NA
j_gene: TRBJ2-3
d_gene: TRBD2
v_gene: TRBV9
CDR3nt: TGTGCCAGCAGCCCGGAGCGGGGGGCGATGGTTAGCACAGATACGCAGTATTTT
CDR3aa: CASSPERGAMVSTDTQYF

abundance: few
j_gene: TRBJ1-1
d_gene: NA
v_gene: TRBV7-3
CDR3nt: TGTGCCAGCAGCTTGGGAGGGATGAACACTGAAGCTTTCTTT
CDR3aa: CASSLGGMNTEAFF

abundance: NA
j_gene: TRBJ2-3
d_gene: TRBD2
v_gene: TRBV4-1
CDR3nt: TGCGCCAGCAGCCCCATCGGGACTAGTTATACGCAGTATTTT
CDR3aa: CASSPIGTSYTQYF

abundance: NA
j_gene: TRBJ1-3
d_gene: NA
v_gene: TRBV7-9
CDR3nt: TGTGCCAGCAGCCCCGAGGGTATGTCCGTTGGAAACACCATATATTTT
CDR3aa: CASSPEGMSVGNTIYF

abundance: NA
j_gene: TRBJ2-7
d_gene: NA
v_gene: TRBV28
CDR3nt: TGTGCCAGCAGTTTAACAGCCTTGACCTCCTACGAGCAGTACTTC
CDR3aa: CASSLTALTSYEQYF

abundance: NA
j_gene: TRBJ1-1
d_gene: NA
v_gene: TRBV4-1
CDR3nt: TGCGCCAGCAGCCAAGGGGTCATGGGAACTGAAGCTTTCTTT
CDR3aa: CASSQGVMGTEAFF

abundance: NA
j_gene: TRBJ1-2
d_gene: TRBD1
v_gene: TRBV4-3
CDR3nt: TGCGCCAGCAGCCAACCCGGACAGGGGATTAACTATGGCTACACCTTC
CDR3aa: CASSQPGQGINYGYTF

abundance: NA
j_gene: TRBJ2-6
d_gene: TRBD2
v_gene: TRBV9
CDR3nt: TGTGCCAGCAGCGTGCGGTCCGGGACTAGTAAGGGAGTCGTCTCTGGGGCCAACGTCCTGACTTTC
CDR3aa: CASSVRSGTSKGVVSGANVLTF

abundance: NA
j_gene: TRBJ1-2
d_gene: NA
v_gene: TRBV11-2
CDR3nt: TGTGCCAGCAGCTTGTTACGGCTCTATGGCTACACCTTC
CDR3aa: CASSLLRLYGYTF

abundance: NA
j_gene: TRBJ2-2
d_gene: NA
v_gene: TRBV19
CDR3nt: TGTGCCAGTAGTATTCTGGGGGCGTCCGGGGAGCTGTTTTTT
CDR3aa: CASSILGASGELFF

abundance: once
j_gene: TRBJ2-2
d_gene: NA
v_gene: TRBV7-3
CDR3nt: TGTGCCAGCAGCTTATCCGGGGGCGAGATTACCGGGGAGCTGTTTTTT
CDR3aa: CASSLSGGEITGELFF

abundance: few
j_gene: TRBJ1-1
d_gene: NA
v_gene: TRBV27
CDR3nt: TGTGCCAGCACCCTAGGACGTAACACTGAAGCTTTCTTT
CDR3aa: CASTLGRNTEAFF

abundance: NA
j_gene: TRBJ2-3
d_gene: NA
v_gene: TRBV4-3
CDR3nt: TGCGCCAGCAGCCCCCTTGGGGATAGCGGCACAGATACGCAGTATTTT
CDR3aa: CASSPLGDSGTDTQYF

abundance: few
j_gene: TRBJ1-1
d_gene: NA
v_gene: TRBV30
CDR3nt: TGTGCCTGGAACCTACAGGGACTGGGGACTGAAGCTTTCTTT
CDR3aa: CAWNLQGLGTEAFF

abundance: NA
j_gene: TRBJ1-1
d_gene: NA
v_gene: TRBV6-5
CDR3nt: TGTGCCAGCAGTTACTCCATATCGGGGCTGGGAACTTTCTTT
CDR3aa: CASSYSISGLGTFF

abundance: few
j_gene: TRBJ2-3
d_gene: NA
v_gene: TRBV9
CDR3nt: TGTGCCAGCAGCGTAGGAACAGATACGCAGTATTTT
CDR3aa: CASSVGTDTQYF

abundance: hyperexpanded
j_gene: TRBJ2-1
d_gene: NA
v_gene: TRBV27
CDR3nt: TGTGCCAGCAGTTTAGAGGGCTACTCCTACAATGAGCAGTTCTTC
CDR3aa: CASSLEGYSYNEQFF

abundance: once
j_gene: TRBJ1-3
d_gene: TRBD1
v_gene: TRBV19
CDR3nt: TGTGCCAGTAGTGAGGACAGGAACCTGGATCGAGTTTCCATATATTTT
CDR3aa: CASSEDRNLDRVSIYF

abundance: NA
j_gene: TRBJ2-7
d_gene: NA
v_gene: TRBV4-3
CDR3nt: TGCGCCAGCAGCCAAAACTCAGCGAGCTACGAGCAGTACTTC
CDR3aa: CASSQNSASYEQYF

abundance: NA
j_gene: TRBJ2-2
d_gene: TRBD2
v_gene: TRBV29-1
CDR3nt: TGCAGCGGCCGACTAGCGGGGGGGAAGACCGGGGAGCTGTTTTTT
CDR3aa: CSGRLAGGKTGELFF

abundance: NA
j_gene: TRBJ2-7
d_gene: TRBD1
v_gene: TRBV4-1
CDR3nt: TGCGCCAGCAGCCCCATCCTGGGACAGACTTACGAGCAGTACTTC
CDR3aa: CASSPILGQTYEQYF

abundance: once
j_gene: TRBJ1-5
d_gene: TRBD1
v_gene: TRBV28
CDR3nt: TGTGCCAGCAGTTACAGGGGGCTTCAGCCCCAGCATTTT
CDR3aa: CASSYRGLQPQHF

abundance: NA
j_gene: TRBJ2-3
d_gene: NA
v_gene: TRBV6-5
CDR3nt: TGTGCCAGCAGTCCTCAGACGTCGACAGATACGCAGTATTTT
CDR3aa: CASSPQTSTDTQYF

abundance: few
j_gene: TRBJ2-3
d_gene: NA
v_gene: TRBV2
CDR3nt: TGTGCCAGCAGTGAGCCCGGACAGATGGGAGATACGCAGTATTTT
CDR3aa: CASSEPGQMGDTQYF

abundance: NA
j_gene: TRBJ2-7
d_gene: NA
v_gene: TRBV5-1
CDR3nt: TGCGCCAGCAGCTTGTCCCTAGCAGGCGAGCAGTACTTC
CDR3aa: CASSLSLAGEQYF

abundance: NA
j_gene: TRBJ2-7
d_gene: NA
v_gene: TRBV27
CDR3nt: TGTGCCAGCAGTTTGTCTAGCACCGGGTCATACGAGCAGTACTTC
CDR3aa: CASSLSSTGSYEQYF

abundance: NA
j_gene: TRBJ2-7
d_gene: TRBD1
v_gene: TRBV6-1
CDR3nt: TGTGCCAGCAGTGAGGGGACAGGCACTACCTACGAGCAGTACTTC
CDR3aa: CASSEGTGTTYEQYF

abundance: NA
j_gene: TRBJ2-7
d_gene: NA
v_gene: TRBV5-6
CDR3nt: TGTGCCAGCAGCTTGGACGCAAGCGAGCAGTACTTC
CDR3aa: CASSLDASEQYF

abundance: once
j_gene: TRBJ2-7
d_gene: TRBD1
v_gene: TRBV9
CDR3nt: TGTGCCAGCAGCGTAGGGGGGACAGGCTCCTACGAGCAGTACTTC
CDR3aa: CASSVGGTGSYEQYF

abundance: NA
j_gene: TRBJ1-1
d_gene: NA
v_gene: TRBV10-1
CDR3nt: TGCGCCAGCAGTGAGTCGACGTCCGGTACTGAAGCTTTCTTT
CDR3aa: CASSESTSGTEAFF

abundance: NA
j_gene: TRBJ2-1
d_gene: TRBD2
v_gene: TRBV9
CDR3nt: TGTGCCAGCAGCGCCCTTAGCGGGAGCGCCTACAATGAGCAGTTCTTC
CDR3aa: CASSALSGSAYNEQFF

abundance: NA
j_gene: TRBJ2-7
d_gene: NA
v_gene: TRBV7-9
CDR3nt: TGTGCCAGCAGTACCAACAGGGAGACCCTTGAACAGTACTTC
CDR3aa: CASSTNRETLEQYF

abundance: NA
j_gene: TRBJ2-1
d_gene: TRBD2
v_gene: TRBV27
CDR3nt: TGTGCCAGCAGACCCCCCAGCGGGAGGAGCAATGAGCAGTTCTTC
CDR3aa: CASRPPSGRSNEQFF

abundance: NA
j_gene: TRBJ2-2
d_gene: NA
v_gene: TRBV25-1
CDR3nt: TGTGCCAGCGCCGCAGGCACCGGGGAGCTGTTTTTT
CDR3aa: CASAAGTGELFF

abundance: NA
j_gene: TRBJ2-5
d_gene: NA
v_gene: TRBV5-6
CDR3nt: TGTGCCAGCAGCTTGGCGGGACTGAGGGAGACCCAGTACTTC
CDR3aa: CASSLAGLRETQYF

abundance: once
j_gene: TRBJ2-7
d_gene: NA
v_gene: TRBV30
CDR3nt: TGTGCCTGCCTCACAAGTTGGGACCTTACCTACGAGCAGTACTTC
CDR3aa: CACLTSWDLTYEQYF

abundance: NA
j_gene: TRBJ2-7
d_gene: TRBD1
v_gene: TRBV5-5
CDR3nt: TGTGCCAGCAGCTGGGGACAGGGCTACGAGCAGTACTTC
CDR3aa: CASSWGQGYEQYF

abundance: NA
j_gene: TRBJ2-1
d_gene: NA
v_gene: TRBV19
CDR3nt: TGTGCCAGTAGTATGCAATCAGGGTGGTACAATGAGCAGTTCTTC
CDR3aa: CASSMQSGWYNEQFF

abundance: NA
j_gene: TRBJ2-1
d_gene: NA
v_gene: TRBV15
CDR3nt: TGTGCCACCAGCAGAGACAGGCTCTACAATGAGCAGTTCTTC
CDR3aa: CATSRDRLYNEQFF

abundance: few
j_gene: TRBJ1-1
d_gene: NA
v_gene: TRBV30
CDR3nt: TGTGCCTGGAGTGTGGGTGGGACTGAAGCTTTCTTT
CDR3aa: CAWSVGGTEAFF